This T cell receptor (beta chain) was identified in a study of cytomegalovirus exposure and HLA in healthy donors. CDR1 and CDR2 (germline): SGHNT, YYREEE (reference sequence). The CDR3 totals 15 residues. The V gene end was trimmed by 1 base and the J gene end by 4 bases; junction bases not matched to a gene: 6. This clone came up a few times. Its cognate antigen is unknown. The PCR was carried out with 60 Vbeta primers and 13 Jbeta primers. Data came from immunoSEQ multiplex PCR; TCRdb stores just in-frame clones and leaves some out. The repertoire consists of 100,000 or so clones, with roughly 80% occurring once and the leading ten covering about 9.4%. Overall study findings and caveats: TCR beta sequences reportedly predicted most subjects' HLA-A and HLA-B alleles accurately. Cytomegalovirus association was listed for 150 or so TCR beta chains.

What was sequenced was PBMCs. This clonotype originated in a man under 40 in good health and CMV-seropositive. The rearrangement uses TRBV5-4 and TRBJ1-1, with 8 bases that match TRBD1. DNA for the CDR3: TGTGCCAGCAGCTTGAGGACAGGGAGGGGCACTGAAGCTTTCTTT. This codes for CASSLRTGRGTEAFF.